Listed below are T cell receptor beta chains from one sample, sequenced in a study of blood T cell repertoires in COVID-19. Method: immunoSEQ multiplex PCR; TCRdb's copy keeps in-frame clones and lacks some. Among 150,000 to 180,000 clones listed, 83% were seen once. Sequencing was carried out using peripheral blood. Receptors originate from an older woman with COVID-19, enrolled during active disease. CDR3s include the opening cysteine and the closing phenylalanine or tryptophan. Fields, in order: D gene, J gene, clone size, V gene, CDR3 protein, CDR3 DNA. A D gene is named only where the DNA matches it firmly. Only part of the rows carry a size: once, few, many, or a class if the clone is expanded.

D: TRBD2; J: TRBJ2-3; size: -; V: TRBV5-1; CDR3: CASTHDGAGGADTQYF; DNA: TGCGCCAGCACCCATGATGGAGCGGGAGGAGCAGATACGCAGTATTTT
D: TRBD1; J: TRBJ1-5; size: -; V: TRBV10-3; CDR3: CAISESGGQGRQPQHF; DNA: TGTGCCATCAGTGAGTCGGGGGGACAGGGACGCCAGCCCCAGCATTTT
D: TRBD2; J: TRBJ2-2; size: -; V: TRBV19; CDR3: CASSMRLAGGPDGELFF; DNA: TGTGCCAGTAGTATGAGACTAGCGGGGGGGCCGGACGGGGAGCTGTTTTTT
D: -; J: TRBJ1-6; size: -; V: TRBV3-1/TRBV3-2; CDR3: CASSQAGSYNSPLHF; DNA: TGTGCCAGCAGCCAAGCGGGCTCCTATAATTCACCCCTCCACTTT
D: -; J: TRBJ2-2; size: -; V: TRBV7-3; CDR3: CASSPQGGVVGGELFF; DNA: TGTGCCAGCAGCCCTCAGGGCGGGGTGGTTGGCGGGGAGCTGTTTTTT
D: -; J: TRBJ2-6; size: -; V: TRBV7-3; CDR3: CASSLHMQGTGANVLTF; DNA: TGTGCCAGCAGCTTACATATGCAGGGAACTGGGGCCAACGTCCTGACTTTC
D: TRBD1; J: TRBJ1-5; size: -; V: TRBV24-1; CDR3: CATSDPTGVQPQHF; DNA: TGTGCCACCAGTGACCCGACAGGGGTTCAGCCCCAGCATTTT
D: -; J: TRBJ2-1; size: -; V: TRBV7-8; CDR3: CASSLAITGSEQFF; DNA: TGTGCCAGCAGCTTAGCGATTACGGGATCTGAGCAGTTCTTC
D: -; J: TRBJ1-2; size: -; V: TRBV6-5; CDR3: CASWREGWDYGYTF; DNA: TGTGCCAGCTGGAGGGAGGGGTGGGACTATGGCTACACCTTC
D: TRBD1; J: TRBJ1-1; size: -; V: TRBV6-4; CDR3: CASSMDRGTEAFF; DNA: TGTGCCAGCAGTATGGACAGGGGTACTGAAGCTTTCTTT
D: TRBD1; J: TRBJ2-3; size: few; V: TRBV11-2; CDR3: CASSFDRGRTDTQYF; DNA: TGTGCCAGCAGCTTTGACAGGGGGCGTACAGATACGCAGTATTTT
D: TRBD1; J: TRBJ1-2; size: -; V: TRBV19; CDR3: CASSTDRRSVVVRGYTF; DNA: TGTGCCAGTAGTACGGACAGGCGCAGCGTCGTCGTGAGAGGCTACACCTTC
D: TRBD1; J: TRBJ1-1; size: -; V: TRBV3-1/TRBV3-2; CDR3: CASSHPQDRGKTEAFF; DNA: TGTGCCAGCAGCCACCCCCAGGACAGGGGAAAGACTGAAGCTTTCTTT
D: -; J: TRBJ2-3; size: -; V: TRBV6-6; CDR3: CASSLDWRDTQYF; DNA: TGTGCCAGCAGCTTGGACTGGAGGGATACGCAGTATTTT
D: TRBD1; J: TRBJ1-5; size: -; V: TRBV15; CDR3: CATSRDRGQGDQPQHF; DNA: TGTGCCACCAGCAGAGATAGAGGGCAGGGGGATCAGCCCCAGCATTTT
D: -; J: TRBJ2-2; size: -; V: TRBV2; CDR3: CASITTPPPYPVQMNTGELFF; DNA: TGTGCCAGCATTACGACCCCGCCCCCATACCCCGTACAGATGAACACCGGGGAGCTGTTTTTT
D: TRBD1; J: TRBJ1-5; size: -; V: TRBV2; CDR3: CASSELRGLQPQHF; DNA: TGTGCCAGCAGTGAATTGAGGGGGCTTCAGCCCCAGCATTTT
D: -; J: TRBJ2-3; size: -; V: TRBV6-6; CDR3: CATTSTDTQYF; DNA: TGTGCCACCACTAGCACAGATACGCAGTATTTT
D: TRBD1; J: TRBJ2-3; size: once; V: TRBV19; CDR3: CASSLGTGGVTDTQYF; DNA: TGTGCCAGTAGTCTCGGGACAGGGGGCGTCACAGATACGCAGTATTTT
D: -; J: TRBJ2-2; size: -; V: TRBV2; CDR3: CASSESQGSFGELFF; DNA: TGTGCCAGCAGTGAGAGTCAGGGATCTTTCGGGGAGCTGTTTTTT
D: TRBD1; J: TRBJ1-1; size: many; V: TRBV7-2; CDR3: CASSLTQGVNTEAFF; DNA: TGTGCCAGCAGCTTGACACAGGGGGTGAACACTGAAGCTTTCTTT
D: -; J: TRBJ2-5; size: -; V: TRBV10-2; CDR3: CASKDPGLRKETQYF; DNA: TGCGCCAGCAAGGACCCGGGACTCCGCAAAGAGACCCAGTACTTC
D: -; J: TRBJ2-3; size: -; V: TRBV18; CDR3: CASSPSGTPSTDTQYF; DNA: TGTGCCAGCTCACCGTCCGGGACACCAAGCACAGATACGCAGTATTTT
D: TRBD1; J: TRBJ1-2; size: -; V: TRBV6-5; CDR3: CASTRTGGGGYTF; DNA: TGTGCCAGCACCAGGACAGGGGGTGGTGGCTACACCTTC
D: -; J: TRBJ1-6; size: -; V: TRBV6-5; CDR3: CASSYLAGAGSPLHF; DNA: TGTGCCAGCAGTTACTTGGCAGGGGCCGGGTCACCCCTCCACTTT
D: TRBD1; J: TRBJ1-3; size: -; V: TRBV7-6; CDR3: CASSAGTDRVAIYF; DNA: TGTGCCAGCAGCGCCGGGACAGACCGAGTGGCCATATATTTT
D: TRBD2; J: TRBJ2-1; size: once; V: TRBV2; CDR3: CASSDRPAGVRNEQFF; DNA: TGTGCCAGCAGTGACCGTCCAGCGGGAGTGAGAAATGAGCAGTTCTTC
D: -; J: TRBJ2-3; size: -; V: TRBV11-2; CDR3: CASSFRGIADTQYF; DNA: TGTGCCAGCAGCTTCCGGGGTATCGCAGATACGCAGTATTTT
D: TRBD2; J: TRBJ2-2; size: -; V: TRBV4-1; CDR3: CASSQVSLAVTGELFF; DNA: TGCGCCAGCAGCCAAGTCTCCCTAGCGGTCACCGGGGAGCTGTTTTTT
D: -; J: TRBJ1-3; size: -; V: TRBV5-6; CDR3: CASSLEGGYGNTIYF; DNA: TGTGCCAGCAGCTTGGAGGGAGGGTACGGAAACACCATATATTTT
D: -; J: TRBJ2-2; size: -; V: TRBV15; CDR3: CATSRGPLGRANTGELFF; DNA: TGTGCCACCAGCAGAGGTCCTCTCGGCAGGGCGAACACCGGGGAGCTGTTTTTT
D: -; J: TRBJ1-6; size: -; V: TRBV7-9; CDR3: CASSLGGRNNSPLHF; DNA: TGTGCCAGCAGCTTAGGCGGTCGGAATAATTCACCCCTCCACTTT
D: -; J: TRBJ2-3; size: -; V: TRBV3-1/TRBV3-2; CDR3: CASRRGETDTQYF; DNA: TGTGCCAGTCGCCGGGGTGAAACAGATACGCAGTATTTT
D: TRBD1; J: TRBJ1-1; size: -; V: TRBV6-5; CDR3: CASSLLWDRGAFF; DNA: TGTGCCAGCAGTTTACTATGGGACAGGGGAGCTTTCTTT
D: TRBD2; J: TRBJ2-7; size: -; V: TRBV7-8; CDR3: CASSPGSGREAFREQYF; DNA: TGTGCCAGCAGCCCAGGATCAGGGCGGGAGGCCTTCCGGGAGCAGTACTTC
D: -; J: TRBJ1-3; size: -; V: TRBV3-1/TRBV3-2; CDR3: CASSQRSGNTIYF; DNA: TGTGCCAGCAGCCAGCGGTCTGGAAACACCATATATTTT
D: -; J: TRBJ1-6; size: -; V: TRBV30; CDR3: CAWSGRGSSYNSPLHF; DNA: TGTGCCTGGAGTGGAAGGGGTAGCTCCTATAATTCACCCCTCCACTTT